This entry features one T cell receptor (beta chain) sequence. Its matching antigen is unknown. Isolated per sample were at least 7 million PBMCs. The data were taken from a study of blood T cells in healthy people across ages. Study-level points and caveats: Both higher diversity and more naive CD4+ cells marked long-lived donors when set against aged donors.

A second 7 to 11 cycle PCR used barcoded and J-beta primers. Samples each returned at least 2.5 million CDR3-containing paired-end reads. TCRdb re-called the 5' RACE reads through MiXCR, storing one row per CDR3 protein. The repertoire holds some 1.8 million distinct CDR3 sequences, with around 42% as singletons. This CDR3 contains 15 residues. The germline V gene encodes CDR1 MNHNY and CDR2 SVGAGI (reference sequence). The trim removed 0 bases at V and 6 bases at J, leaving 5 bases unmatched. The genes are TRBV6-6 and TRBJ2-3; 8 nucleotides align to TRBD2. Sequencing input: blood. The sequence derives from a human donor in good health. This CDR3 reads CASSYSPGLGDTQYF. Written as DNA, the CDR3 is TGTGCCAGCAGTTACTCTCCGGGACTAGGCGATACGCAGTATTTT.